The 28 T cell receptor beta chains presented below share a single source sample, sequenced in a study of prognosis after radiotherapy for stage I lung cancer. Two-round multiplex PCR, the amplification method, yielded TCR beta CDR3 from genomic DNA. The authors ran first-round PCR with primers specific to each TRBV and TRBJ gene. TCRdb passed the multiplex PCR reads through MiXCR, listing each CDR3 protein once. This sample yields about 22,000 distinct CDR3 sequences, of which approximately 42% are seen a single time; about 56% belongs to the top ten. The input for sequencing was PBMCs, taken before or after stereotactic body radiation therapy (not recorded which). These receptors all stem from a donor over 45 with non-small cell lung cancer.

This clonotype was counted a single time. CDR3 DNA sequence: TGTGCCAGCAGGGTACAGGGTGGTGAAAAACTGTTTTTT. This codes for CASRVQGGEKLFF. The chain joins TRBV27 to TRBJ1-4, with a tentative D call TRBD1 (6 bases). Looked up from germline, CDR1 is MNHEY and CDR2 is SMNVEV (reference sequence). The CDR3 length is 13 residues. Trimming cost V 6 bases and J 7 bases, with 12 bases left between them.

This clonotype was seen repeatedly, ten times or more. The chain joins TRBV20-1 to TRBJ2-3; D remains unclear. From germline, CDR1 is DFQATT and CDR2 SNEGSKA (reference sequence). With 5 bases removed from V and 4 bases from J, the gap between germline ends came to 13 bases. The CDR3 loop spans 13 amino acids. CDR3 protein: CSAPRTGSDTQYF. The DNA for the CDR3 is TGCAGTGCTCCTCGAACCGGGTCAGATACGCAGTATTTT.

This clonotype was detected ten times or more. V and J are TRBV7-2 and TRBJ2-1; D tentatively reads TRBD1 or TRBD2 (6 bases each). V lost 1 base and J 6 bases, leaving 13 bases between the germline ends. The CDR3 has 15 amino acids. CDR1 and CDR2 from the germline V gene are SGHTA and FQGNSA. CDR3 sequence reads: CASSLGGAGANEQFF. Here the CDR3 DNA reads TGTGCCAGCAGCTTAGGGGGGGCAGGGGCCAATGAGCAGTTCTTC.

This chain links TRBV28 with TRBJ1-1; 7 nucleotides agree with TRBD1. The CDR3 runs 15 residues. Germline-derived CDR1 and CDR2 are MDHEN and SYDVKM. Losses at the gene ends were 6 bases for V and 6 bases for J; bases not matched to a gene: 13. CDR3 protein: CASSRRGQGGPEAFF. CDR3 coding DNA: TGTGCCAGCAGCCGGCGGGGGCAGGGGGGTCCTGAAGCTTTCTTT.

The chain carries TRBV5-1 and TRBJ1-1, with a weak D call TRBD1 (5 bases). This CDR3 region has 15 residues. Trimming pared 4 bases from V and 6 bases from J, leaving 19 bases between. Germline-derived CDR1 and CDR2 are SGHRS and YFSETQ. The CDR3 sequence is CASSGGDARTAEAFF. The DNA of the CDR3 is TGCGCCAGCAGCGGCGGGGACGCCCGGACCGCTGAAGCTTTCTTT.

This clonotype was observed at least ten times. The CDR3 DNA is TGTGCCACCAGTGATTTTGATGGGGTGGCTTTCTTT. This encodes CATSDFDGVAFF. V gene TRBV24-1 combines with J gene TRBJ1-1; D not certain. CDR1 is KGHDR, CDR2 SFDVKD, per germline. The CDR3 has 12 amino acids. The V gene lost 1 base and the J gene lost 11 bases, with 10 bases spanning the gap.

For this clonotype: As the CDR3 is not closed by the conserved phenylalanine or tryptophan, this likely results from a read error. This chain connects TRBV12-3 or TRBV12-4 to TRBJ2-1, with D uncertain. Trimming left V 10 bases short and J 0 bases short, with 13 bases between. CDR3 length: 14 residues. CDR3 loop: CANRTISSYNEQFL. The DNA of the CDR3 is TGTGCCAACAGAACGATAAGCTCCTACAATGAGCAGTTCCTC.

Many counts were recorded for this clonotype. V is TRBV20-1 and J is TRBJ2-2; 7 bases are shared with TRBD1. V dropped 2 bases and J dropped 0; count of bases not matched to a gene: 3. The length of the CDR3 is 15 residues. Germline CDR1 is DFQATT and CDR2 is SNEGSKA (reference sequence). The CDR3 here is CSARPGQSNTGELFF. CDR3 in DNA: TGCAGTGCTAGACCGGGACAGTCGAACACCGGGGAGCTGTTTTTT.

This chain joins TRBV6-1 and TRBJ2-5; D possibly uses TRBD1 or TRBD2 (5 bases each). CDR1 and CDR2 from the germline V gene are MNHNS and SASEGT. With 8 bases removed from V and 2 bases from J, the gap between germline ends came to 12 bases. The CDR3 is 13 amino acids. The CDR3 region is CASQTGLQETQYF. For the CDR3, the DNA is TGTGCCAGCCAAACGGGGCTGCAAGAGACCCAGTACTTC.

V gene TRBV28 combines with J gene TRBJ2-2; perhaps D is TRBD1 or TRBD2 (5 bases each). Per germline, CDR1 MDHEN and CDR2 SYDVKM. Trimming took off 2 bases at V and 4 bases at J, with 20 bases between the two ends. This CDR3 comprises 18 residues. The CDR3 reads CASSLKSGFGTGTGELFF. CDR3 nucleotide sequence: TGTGCCAGCAGTTTAAAATCCGGGTTCGGGACGGGCACCGGGGAGCTGTTTTTT.

The rearrangement joins TRBV12-3 or TRBV12-4 to TRBJ1-2; perhaps TRBD1 as D (5 bases). V was cut by 4 bases and J by 10 bases, with 13 bases left in between. This CDR3 contains 12 residues. As DNA, the CDR3 is TGTGCCAGCAGTTCCCCGGGAGGGGACTACACCTTC. It yields the protein CASSSPGGDYTF.

This clonotype appeared many times. J is TRBJ2-3 and V is TRBV5-4; the D is unclear. The length of the CDR3 is 13 residues. Germline CDR1 is SGHNT and CDR2 is YYREEE (reference sequence). V was trimmed by 5 bases and J by 0 bases, leaving 7 bases between them. CDR3: CASSSVSTDTQYF. The CDR3 DNA is TGTGCCAGCAGTTCAGTTAGCACAGATACGCAGTATTTT.

Many counts were recorded for this clonotype. This sequence joins TRBV7-9 and TRBJ1-4; 7 nucleotides line up with TRBD1. CDR3 length: 14 residues. Losses at the gene ends were 5 bases for V and 11 bases for J; bases not matched to a gene: 11. Per germline, CDR1 SEHNR and CDR2 FQNEAQ (reference sequence). In DNA, the CDR3 is TGTGCCAGCAGCCTTAGGGGGCAGGGTGATAAACTGTTTTTT. Encoded protein: CASSLRGQGDKLFF.

This clonotype appeared many times. The chain recombines TRBV5-1 with TRBJ1-2; a weak D match, TRBD1 (5 bases). CDR1 SGHRS and CDR2 YFSETQ come from the germline V gene. This CDR3 has 14 residues. V lost 6 bases and J 2 bases, leaving 14 bases between the germline ends. DNA of the CDR3: TGCGCCAGCACCTTTGGAGGGGAGAACTATGGCTACACCTTC. Translated: CASTFGGENYGYTF.

This clonotype was observed a few times. This sequence joins TRBV10-2 and TRBJ2-2; D perhaps matches TRBD2 (6 bases). This CDR3 is built from 19 residues. V was cut by 2 bases and J by 2 bases, with 21 bases left in between. CDR1 is WSHSY and CDR2 is SAAADI in the germline V gene. The CDR3 nucleotides are TGCGCCAGCAGTGAGAGCCCACTTTATTTAGCGGATAACACCGGGGAGCTGTTTTTT. It specifies CASSESPLYLADNTGELFF.

The V and J genes are TRBV5-1 and TRBJ2-7; perhaps D is TRBD1 or TRBD2 (5 bases each). This CDR3 contains 15 residues. V lost 0 bases and J lost 0, with 10 bases in between. CDR1 is SGHRS, CDR2 YFSETQ, per germline. CDR3 coding DNA: TGCGCCAGCAGCTTGGGTGGGGGAAGCTCCTACGAGCAGTACTTC. Protein sequence: CASSLGGGSSYEQYF. Full variable domain (remainder filled in from reference TRBV5-1 and TRBJ2-7): KAGVTQTPRYLIKTRGQQVTLSCSPISGHRSVSWYQQTPGQGLQFLFEYFSETQRNKGNFPGRFSGRQFSNSRSEMNVSTLELGDSALYLCASSLGGGSSYEQYFGPGTRLTVT.

V gene TRBV20-1 combines with J gene TRBJ2-3; 10 bases are a match to TRBD2. Per the germline V gene, CDR1 is DFQATT and CDR2 is SNEGSKA (reference sequence). The CDR3 has 14 amino acids. V lost 5 bases, J lost 7 bases, and 9 bases stayed unmatched. The CDR3 nucleotides read TGCAGTGCTTATAATAGCGGGAGGAGGAATACGCAGTATTTT. Translating it yields CSAYNSGRRNTQYF.

This clonotype was picked up many times. The chain has TRBV4-1 and TRBJ2-5, with D perhaps TRBD2 (6 bases). Germline values: CDR1 MGHRA, CDR2 YSYEKL. The CDR3 has 13 residues. V was pared by 4 bases and J by 4 bases, with 10 bases between. CDR3 sequence reads: CASSPPGGETQYF. The DNA of the CDR3 is TGCGCCAGCAGCCCGCCCGGGGGAGAGACCCAGTACTTC.

A note on this clonotype: The DNA is omitted, as the CDR3 cannot be located on it reliably, and the CDR3 follows TCRdb's listing. This chain links TRBV9 with TRBJ2-7; whether TRBD1, the table's D call, matches the DNA was not checked. Germline V gene sequence: CDR1 SGDLS, CDR2 YYNGEE. The CDR3 has 15 amino acids, counting both end residues. CDR3: CASSVVGTGAYEQCF.

A single count supports this clonotype. The genes are TRBV28 and TRBJ2-6; D gene ambiguous. V was trimmed by 7 bases and J by 2 bases, leaving 0 bases between them. Germline V gives CDR1 MDHEN, CDR2 SYDVKM. The CDR3 is made up of 11 amino acids. The chain's CDR3 is CASTGANVLTF. CDR3 bases: TGTGCCAGCACTGGGGCCAACGTCCTGACTTTC.

Points on this clonotype: One end of the junction varies from germline; a read error may be responsible. The gene calls are TRBV12-3 or TRBV12-4 and TRBJ2-2, with TRBD2 matching over 8 bases. This CDR3 is 15 amino acids long. For the CDR3, the DNA is TGTGCCAGCAGTCTAGGCGGGAGGTCCACCGGGGATCTGTTTTTT. It codes for CASSLGGRSTGDLFF.

Concerning this clonotype: This sequence may be a read error, since a much larger clone differs from it by one base. V gene TRBV20-1 combines with J gene TRBJ2-5; the match to TRBD2 covers 9 bases. This CDR3 contains 15 residues. Germline lookup yields CDR1 DFQATT and CDR2 SNEGSKA (reference sequence). The CDR3 sequence: CIPHPAGGREETQYF. DNA for the CDR3: TGCATCCCGCACCCAGCGGGAGGACGGGAAGAGACCCAGTACTTC.

This clonotype was observed a single time. This chain joins TRBV19 and TRBJ1-2; D remains ambiguous. Germline V gene lookup returns CDR1 LNHDA and CDR2 SQIVND (reference sequence). V shed 5 bases and J shed 2 bases, with 6 bases lying between them. The CDR3 has 12 residues. CDR3 amino acids: CASSPGNYGYTF. The CDR3 DNA is TGTGCCAGTAGTCCGGGGAACTATGGCTACACCTTC.

This clonotype was counted at least ten times. This chain connects TRBV6-1 to TRBJ2-2; 10 positions match TRBD1. Unmatched junction bases numbered 12, after V lost 6 bases and J lost 5 bases. The length of the CDR3 is 17 residues. The V gene's germline CDR1 is MNHNS and CDR2 SASEGT. The CDR3 spells CASSTVGQGSYTGELFF. CDR3 sequence (DNA): TGTGCCAGCAGCACGGTGGGACAGGGGTCGTATACCGGGGAGCTGTTTTTT.

This clonotype appeared many times. The V call is TRBV7-9, the J call TRBJ1-2, with 7 bases matching TRBD1. V dropped 1 base and J dropped 4; count of bases not matched to a gene: 6. Germline CDR1 reads SEHNR; CDR2 reads FQNEAQ (reference sequence). The CDR3 runs to 15 residues. The CDR3 DNA is TGTGCCAGCAGCTTAGGACAGGGTATAGGCTATGGCTACACCTTC. It is translated as CASSLGQGIGYGYTF.

The rearrangement links TRBV12-3 or TRBV12-4 to TRBJ2-1; unclear D gene. V was trimmed by 3 bases and J by 9 bases, leaving 3 bases between them. The CDR3 totals 10 residues. The CDR3 here is CASSLGEQFF. The CDR3 bases are TGTGCCAGCAGTTTGGGTGAGCAGTTCTTC.

This rearrangement joins TRBV11-1 to TRBJ2-3; D is possibly TRBD2 (5 bases). This CDR3 spans 15 amino acids. The V gene lost 6 bases and the J gene lost 2 bases, with 15 bases spanning the gap. Germline V CDR1 and CDR2: SGHAT, FQDESV (reference sequence). The CDR3 sequence is CASSNNPGFTDTQYF. The CDR3, as DNA: TGTGCCAGCAGTAATAATCCGGGATTCACAGATACGCAGTATTTT.

This clonotype was counted a few times. The chain has TRBV6-1 and TRBJ1-2; 7 bases match TRBD1. Germline V gives CDR1 MNHNS, CDR2 SASEGT. The V segment lost 5 bases and the J segment 4 bases; nucleotides outside the gene matches: 4. This CDR3 contains 13 residues. DNA for the CDR3: TGTGCCAGCAGTAGAGACAGGGCCTATGGCTACACCTTC. Amino acids: CASSRDRAYGYTF.